The clone carrying this T cell receptor (beta chain) was counted a few times. Its antigen is unidentified. Sorting of CD4+ naive, central memory, regulatory and stem cell-like memory cells was performed via CD45RO/CCR7/CD25/CD127/CD95/CD27. The record originates from a study of beta chain features in type 1 diabetes. Notes on the study in general: Cells carrying high TCR expression could end up over-represented when cDNA is sequenced. There was a moderate but significant shortening of TCRB CDR3s in all four CD4+ subsets of Type 1 diabetes patients. In patients and controls equally, PCR might favor templates that are shorter.

All of the isolated RNA was reverse transcribed, so expressed TCRB transcripts were sequenced. About 3.6 million reads were obtained on average from naive, central memory and regulatory T cell samples. The table came from immunoSEQ multiplex PCR; TCRdb's copy has only in-frame clones and leaves some out. This sample has approximately 150,000 clones; roughly 10% occur once, and the top ten carry about 0.7%. This receptor was identified in a man aged 25 to 40 with type 1 diabetes. The sample was central memory CD4+ T cells from blood.

This CDR3 reads CASSLWSSRGVEQYF. The CDR3 nucleotides read TGTGCCAGCAGCTTATGGTCTAGCCGAGGAGTCGAGCAGTACTTC. The chain uses TRBV11-1 and TRBJ2-7, with D maybe TRBD2 (5 bases). The CDR3 covers 15 residues. Germline loops: CDR1 SGHAT, CDR2 FQDESV (reference sequence). Trimming removed 2 bases from V and 6 bases from J, with 17 bases in between.